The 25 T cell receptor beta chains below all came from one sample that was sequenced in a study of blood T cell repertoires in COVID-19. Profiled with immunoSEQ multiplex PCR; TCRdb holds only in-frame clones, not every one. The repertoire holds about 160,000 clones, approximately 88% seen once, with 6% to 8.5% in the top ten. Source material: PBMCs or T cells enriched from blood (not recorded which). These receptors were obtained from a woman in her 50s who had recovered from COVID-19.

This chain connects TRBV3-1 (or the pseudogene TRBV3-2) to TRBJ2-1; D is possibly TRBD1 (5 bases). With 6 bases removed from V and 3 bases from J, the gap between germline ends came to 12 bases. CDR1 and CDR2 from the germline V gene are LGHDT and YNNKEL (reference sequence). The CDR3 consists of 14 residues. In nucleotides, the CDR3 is TGTGCCAGCAGTACAAGGGGCTTCTACAATGAGCAGTTCTTC. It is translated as CASSTRGFYNEQFF.

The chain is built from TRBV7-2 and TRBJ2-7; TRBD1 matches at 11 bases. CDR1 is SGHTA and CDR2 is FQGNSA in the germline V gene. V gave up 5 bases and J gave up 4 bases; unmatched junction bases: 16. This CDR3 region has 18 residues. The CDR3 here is CASSRNPHPGQGGYEQYF. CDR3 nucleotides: TGTGCCAGCAGCCGGAACCCACACCCGGGACAGGGGGGGTACGAGCAGTACTTC.

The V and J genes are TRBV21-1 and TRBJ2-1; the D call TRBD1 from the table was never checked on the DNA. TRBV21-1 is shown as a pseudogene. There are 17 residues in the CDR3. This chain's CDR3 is CASSKVVRTGDHNEQFF. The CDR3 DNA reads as TGTGCCAGCAGCAAAGTCGTAAGGACAGGGGACCACAATGAGCAGTTCTTC.

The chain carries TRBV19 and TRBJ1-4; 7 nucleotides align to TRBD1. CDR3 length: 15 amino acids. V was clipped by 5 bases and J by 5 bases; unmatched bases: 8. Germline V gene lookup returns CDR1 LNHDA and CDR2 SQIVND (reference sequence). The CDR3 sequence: CASSLTGAKNEKLFF. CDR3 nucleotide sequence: TGTGCCAGTAGTTTAACAGGGGCCAAGAATGAAAAACTGTTTTTT.

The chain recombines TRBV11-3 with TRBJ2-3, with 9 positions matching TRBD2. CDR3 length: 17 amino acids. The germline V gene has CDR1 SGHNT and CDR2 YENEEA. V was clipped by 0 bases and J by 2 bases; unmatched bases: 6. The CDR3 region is CASSLDGASGVTDTQYF. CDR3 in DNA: TGTGCCAGCAGCTTAGATGGGGCTAGCGGGGTCACAGATACGCAGTATTTT.

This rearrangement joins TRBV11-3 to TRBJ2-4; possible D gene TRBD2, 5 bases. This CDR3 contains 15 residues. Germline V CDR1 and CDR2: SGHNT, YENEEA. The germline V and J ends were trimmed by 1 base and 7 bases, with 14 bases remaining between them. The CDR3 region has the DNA TGTGCCAGCAGCTTAGGCGGGCCTCGAGGGAACATTCAGTACTTC. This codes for CASSLGGPRGNIQYF.

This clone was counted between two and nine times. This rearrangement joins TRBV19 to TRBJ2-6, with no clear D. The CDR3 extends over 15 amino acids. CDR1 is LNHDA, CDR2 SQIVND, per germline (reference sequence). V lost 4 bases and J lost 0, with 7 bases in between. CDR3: CASSTHSSGANVLTF. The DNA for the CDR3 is TGTGCCAGTAGTACTCATAGCTCTGGGGCCAACGTCCTGACTTTC.

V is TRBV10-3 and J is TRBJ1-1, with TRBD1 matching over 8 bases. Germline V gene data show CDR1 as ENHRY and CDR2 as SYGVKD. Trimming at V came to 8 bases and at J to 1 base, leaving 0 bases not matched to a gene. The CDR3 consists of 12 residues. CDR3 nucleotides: TGTGCCATCGGGACAGGGAACACTGAAGCTTTCTTT. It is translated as CAIGTGNTEAFF.

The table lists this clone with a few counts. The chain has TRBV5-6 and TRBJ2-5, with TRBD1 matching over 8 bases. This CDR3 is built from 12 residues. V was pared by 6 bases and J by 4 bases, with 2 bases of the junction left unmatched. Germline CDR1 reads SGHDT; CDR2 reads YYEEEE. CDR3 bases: TGTGCCAGCAACAGGGGGATAGAGACCCAGTACTTC. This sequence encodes CASNRGIETQYF.

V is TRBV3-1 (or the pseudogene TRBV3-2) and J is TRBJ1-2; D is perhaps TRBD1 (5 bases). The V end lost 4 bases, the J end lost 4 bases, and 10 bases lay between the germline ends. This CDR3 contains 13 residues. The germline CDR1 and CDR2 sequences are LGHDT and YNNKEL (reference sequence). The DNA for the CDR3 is TGTGCCAGCAGCCCCTGGACAACCTATGGCTACACCTTC. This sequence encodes CASSPWTTYGYTF.

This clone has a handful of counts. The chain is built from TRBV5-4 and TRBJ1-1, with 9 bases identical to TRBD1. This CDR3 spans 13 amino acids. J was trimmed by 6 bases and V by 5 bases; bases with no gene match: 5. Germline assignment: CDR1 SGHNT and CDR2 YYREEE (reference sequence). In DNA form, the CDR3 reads TGTGCCAGCAGGGACAGGGGTGGAGCTGAAGCTTTCTTT. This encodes CASRDRGGAEAFF.

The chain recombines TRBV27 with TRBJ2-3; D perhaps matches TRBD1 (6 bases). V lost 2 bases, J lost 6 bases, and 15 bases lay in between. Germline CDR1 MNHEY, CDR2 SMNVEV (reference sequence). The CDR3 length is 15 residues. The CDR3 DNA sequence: TGTGCCAGCAGTTTAATGACAGGTCGAGGGGATACGCAGTATTTT. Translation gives CASSLMTGRGDTQYF.

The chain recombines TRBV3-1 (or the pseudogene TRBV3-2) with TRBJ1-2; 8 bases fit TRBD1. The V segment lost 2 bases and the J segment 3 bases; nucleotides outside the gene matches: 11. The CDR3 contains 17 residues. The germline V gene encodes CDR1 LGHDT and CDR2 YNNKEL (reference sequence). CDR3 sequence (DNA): TGTGCCAGCAGCCAAATCTCCCCTGGACAGGGACACTATGGCTACACCTTC. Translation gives CASSQISPGQGHYGYTF.

The CDR3 region is CASSLGQGRLYGYTF. The CDR3 bases are TGTGCCAGCAGCCTTGGACAGGGGCGGTTATATGGCTACACCTTC. The chain combines TRBV6-2 or TRBV6-3 with TRBJ1-2; the match to TRBD1 covers 9 bases. The germline CDR1 and CDR2 sequences are MNHEY and SVGEGT. V trimming: 6 bases; J trimming: 5 bases; junction bases outside the gene matches: 10. This CDR3 has 15 residues.

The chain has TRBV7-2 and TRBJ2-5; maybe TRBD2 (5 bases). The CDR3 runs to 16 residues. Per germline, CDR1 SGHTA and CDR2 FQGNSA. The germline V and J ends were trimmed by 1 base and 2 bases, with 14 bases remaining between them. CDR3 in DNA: TGTGCCAGCAGCTTAGGAGCCCTACCGGGGCAAGAGACCCAGTACTTC. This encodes CASSLGALPGQETQYF.

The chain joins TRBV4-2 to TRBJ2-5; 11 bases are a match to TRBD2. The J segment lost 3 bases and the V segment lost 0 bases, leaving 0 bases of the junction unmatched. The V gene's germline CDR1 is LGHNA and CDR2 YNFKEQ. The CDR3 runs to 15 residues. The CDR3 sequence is CASSQETSGKETQYF. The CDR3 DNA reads TGTGCCAGCAGCCAAGAGACTAGCGGGAAAGAGACCCAGTACTTC.

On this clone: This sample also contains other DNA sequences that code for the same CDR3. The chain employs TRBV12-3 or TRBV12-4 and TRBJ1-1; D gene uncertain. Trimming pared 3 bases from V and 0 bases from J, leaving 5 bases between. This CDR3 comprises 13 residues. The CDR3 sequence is CASSFYMNTEAFF. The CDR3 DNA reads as TGTGCCAGCAGTTTTTACATGAACACTGAAGCTTTCTTT.

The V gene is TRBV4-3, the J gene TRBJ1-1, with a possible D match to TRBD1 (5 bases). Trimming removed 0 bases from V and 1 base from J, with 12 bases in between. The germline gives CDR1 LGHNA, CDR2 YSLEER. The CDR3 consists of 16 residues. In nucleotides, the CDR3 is TGCGCCAGCAGCCAAGATCCGGGGGTCCCGAACACTGAAGCTTTCTTT. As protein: CASSQDPGVPNTEAFF.

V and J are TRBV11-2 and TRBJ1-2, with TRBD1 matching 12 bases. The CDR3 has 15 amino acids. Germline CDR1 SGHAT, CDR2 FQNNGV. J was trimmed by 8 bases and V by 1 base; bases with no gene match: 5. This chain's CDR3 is CASSLVRDRGRGYTF. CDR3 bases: TGTGCCAGCAGCTTAGTCCGGGACAGGGGGCGCGGCTACACCTTC.

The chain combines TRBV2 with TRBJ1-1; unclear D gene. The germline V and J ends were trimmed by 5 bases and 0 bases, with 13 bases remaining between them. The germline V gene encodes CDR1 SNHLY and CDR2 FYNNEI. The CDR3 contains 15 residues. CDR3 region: CASSSMGRMNTEAFF. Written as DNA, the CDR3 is TGTGCCAGCAGTAGTATGGGCCGGATGAACACTGAAGCTTTCTTT.

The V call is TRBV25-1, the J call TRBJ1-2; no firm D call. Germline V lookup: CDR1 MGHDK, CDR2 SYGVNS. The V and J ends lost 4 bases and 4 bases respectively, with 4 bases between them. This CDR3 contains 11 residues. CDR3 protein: CASSALYGYTF. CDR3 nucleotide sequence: TGTGCCAGCAGTGCCCTCTATGGCTACACCTTC.

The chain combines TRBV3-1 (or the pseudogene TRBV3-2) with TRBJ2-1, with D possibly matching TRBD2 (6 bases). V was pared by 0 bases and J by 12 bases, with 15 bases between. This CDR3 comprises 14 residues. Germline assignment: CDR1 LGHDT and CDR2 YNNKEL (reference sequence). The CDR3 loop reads CASSQDLREEGQFF. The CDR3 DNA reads TGTGCCAGCAGCCAAGATCTAAGGGAGGAGGGGCAGTTCTTC.

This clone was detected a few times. The CDR3 sequence is CAWSVLAGGSNEQFF. CDR3 in DNA: TGTGCCTGGAGTGTACTGGCGGGGGGGTCCAATGAGCAGTTCTTC. The rearrangement uses TRBV30 and TRBJ2-1, with TRBD2 identical over 9 bases. The V and J ends lost 0 bases and 6 bases, in that order; junction bases with no gene match: 6. The CDR3 is 15 residues long. The germline V gene has CDR1 GTSNPN and CDR2 SVGIG (reference sequence).

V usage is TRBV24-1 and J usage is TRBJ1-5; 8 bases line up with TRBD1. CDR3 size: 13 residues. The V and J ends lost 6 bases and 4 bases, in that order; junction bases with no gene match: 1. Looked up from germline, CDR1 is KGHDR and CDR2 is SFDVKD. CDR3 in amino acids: CATSRTGNQPQHF. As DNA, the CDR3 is TGTGCCACCAGTCGGACAGGGAATCAGCCCCAGCATTTT.

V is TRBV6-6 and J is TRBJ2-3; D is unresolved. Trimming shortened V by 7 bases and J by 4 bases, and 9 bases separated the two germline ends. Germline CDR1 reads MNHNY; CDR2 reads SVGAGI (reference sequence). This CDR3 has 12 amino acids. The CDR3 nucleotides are TGTGCCAGCACCCACGAGGCAGATACGCAGTATTTT. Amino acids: CASTHEADTQYF.